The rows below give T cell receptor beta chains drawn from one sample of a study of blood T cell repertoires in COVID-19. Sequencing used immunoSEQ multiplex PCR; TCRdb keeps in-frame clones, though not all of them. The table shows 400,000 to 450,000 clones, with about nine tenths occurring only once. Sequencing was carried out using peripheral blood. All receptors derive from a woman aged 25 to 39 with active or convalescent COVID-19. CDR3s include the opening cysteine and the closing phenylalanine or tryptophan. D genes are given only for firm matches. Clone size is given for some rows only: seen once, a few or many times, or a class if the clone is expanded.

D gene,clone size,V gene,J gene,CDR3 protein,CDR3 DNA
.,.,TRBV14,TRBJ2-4,CASSQASGGGIQYF,TGTGCCAGCAGCCAAGCCTCAGGGGGAGGCATTCAGTACTTC
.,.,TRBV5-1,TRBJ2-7,CASSLDYPTYEQYF,TGCGCCAGCAGCTTGGACTACCCGACCTACGAGCAGTACTTC
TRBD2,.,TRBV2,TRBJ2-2,CASGGDGTGELFF,TGTGCCAGCGGGGGGGATGGGACCGGGGAGCTGTTTTTT
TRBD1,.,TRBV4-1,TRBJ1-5,CASARQGGNQPQHF,TGCGCCAGCGCACGACAGGGCGGCAATCAGCCCCAGCATTTT
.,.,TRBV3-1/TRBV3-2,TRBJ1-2,CASSSRPGHRGYTF,TGTGCCAGCAGCTCTAGACCAGGACATCGTGGCTACACCTTC
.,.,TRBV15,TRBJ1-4,CATSRALSETNNEKLFF,TGTGCCACCAGCAGGGCCCTCTCCGAGACAAATAATGAAAAACTGTTTTTT
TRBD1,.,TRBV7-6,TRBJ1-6,CASSYQTGADSPLHF,TGTGCCAGCAGTTACCAAACAGGGGCGGATTCACCCCTCCACTTT
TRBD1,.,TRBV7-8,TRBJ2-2,CASSLPTGGTGELFF,TGTGCCAGCAGCTTACCGACAGGGGGCACCGGGGAGCTGTTTTTT
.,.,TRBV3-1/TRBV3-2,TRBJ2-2,CASSQVGGSTGELFF,TGTGCCAGCAGCCAAGTCGGAGGCAGCACCGGGGAGCTGTTTTTT
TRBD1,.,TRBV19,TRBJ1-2,CATNRGRINYGYTF,TGTGCCACCAACAGGGGCCGGATTAACTATGGCTACACCTTC
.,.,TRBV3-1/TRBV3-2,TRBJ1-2,CASSQGQVPANYGYTF,TGTGCCAGCAGCCAAGGACAGGTCCCTGCTAACTATGGCTACACCTTC
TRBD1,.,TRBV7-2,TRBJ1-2,CASSPTTGGVGYGYTF,TGTGCCAGCAGCCCAACAACAGGGGGCGTAGGCTATGGCTACACCTTC
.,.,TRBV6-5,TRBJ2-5,CASSSDPSGPQYF,TGTGCCAGCAGTTCCGACCCAAGCGGGCCCCAGTACTTC
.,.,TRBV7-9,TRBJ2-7,CASSSGPGREQYF,TGTGCCAGCAGCTCGGGACCGGGGAGGGAGCAGTACTTC
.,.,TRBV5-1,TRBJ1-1,CASSLRTANTEAFF,TGCGCCAGCAGCTTAAGGACAGCGAACACTGAAGCTTTCTTT
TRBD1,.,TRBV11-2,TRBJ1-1,CASSFGTGEGATEAFF,TGTGCCAGCAGCTTTGGGACAGGCGAAGGGGCAACTGAAGCTTTCTTT
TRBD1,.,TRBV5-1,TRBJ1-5,CASSVDRGSQPQHF,TGCGCCAGCAGCGTCGACAGGGGAAGTCAGCCCCAGCATTTT
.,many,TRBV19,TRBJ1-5,CASSSLLATADQPQHF,TGTGCCAGTAGTTCACTCCTAGCGACAGCCGATCAGCCCCAGCATTTT
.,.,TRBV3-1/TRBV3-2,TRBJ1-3,CASSQGTQGRGNTIYF,TGTGCCAGCAGCCAAGGAACCCAGGGTAGGGGAAACACCATATATTTT
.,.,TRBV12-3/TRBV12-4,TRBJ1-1,CASRPGANTEAFF,TGTGCCAGCAGGCCAGGGGCGAACACTGAAGCTTTCTTT
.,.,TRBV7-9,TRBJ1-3,CASSSTGYSGNTIYF,TGTGCCAGCAGCTCTACAGGTTACTCTGGAAACACCATATATTTT
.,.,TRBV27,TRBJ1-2,CASSLGGDGGYTF,TGTGCCAGCAGTCTAGGGGGGGACGGTGGCTACACCTTC
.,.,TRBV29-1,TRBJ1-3,CSVERIQTGPGNTIYF,TGCAGCGTTGAAAGGATACAGACAGGTCCTGGAAACACCATATATTTT
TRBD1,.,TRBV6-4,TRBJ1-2,CASSATGTAYGYTF,TGTGCCAGCAGTGCAACCGGGACAGCCTATGGCTACACCTTC
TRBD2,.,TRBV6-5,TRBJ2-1,CASSPWRGGNNEQFF,TGTGCCAGCAGCCCCTGGCGGGGGGGCAATAATGAGCAGTTCTTC
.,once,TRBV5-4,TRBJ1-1,CAGNRANMNTEAFF,TGTGCCGGGAACAGGGCCAATATGAACACTGAAGCTTTCTTT
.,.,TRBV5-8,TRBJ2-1,CASSPPGSSSYNEQFF,TGTGCCAGCAGCCCCCCGGGAAGTAGTTCCTACAATGAGCAGTTCTTC
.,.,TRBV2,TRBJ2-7,CASSDGRASSYEQYF,TGTGCCAGCAGTGATGGGCGGGCAAGCTCCTACGAGCAGTACTTC
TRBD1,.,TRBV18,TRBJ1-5,CASSLGQGGNQPQHF,TGTGCCAGCTCACTTGGACAGGGAGGCAATCAGCCCCAGCATTTT
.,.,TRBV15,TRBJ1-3,CATSKDSNRLSGNTIYF,TGTGCCACCAGCAAGGACAGTAACAGGCTCTCTGGAAACACCATATATTTT
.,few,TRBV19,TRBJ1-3,CASSMHRVSGNTIYF,TGTGCCAGTAGTATGCACAGAGTCTCTGGAAACACCATATATTTT
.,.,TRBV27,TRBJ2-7,CASSPGQGPFEQYF,TGTGCCAGCAGCCCGGGACAAGGACCTTTCGAGCAGTACTTC
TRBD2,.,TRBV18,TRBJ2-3,CASSPQRIAGSTDTQYF,TGTGCCAGCTCACCACAGCGGATAGCGGGAAGCACAGATACGCAGTATTTT
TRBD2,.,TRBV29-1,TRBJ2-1,CSVGTSGIDEQFF,TGCAGCGTTGGGACTAGCGGGATCGATGAGCAGTTCTTC
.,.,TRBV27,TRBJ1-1,CASSGLNTEAFF,TGTGCCAGTAGCGGATTGAACACTGAAGCTTTCTTT